Sequencing of this TCR beta chain was carried out in a study of CD8+CD57+ T cells in acquired aplastic anemia. Study-level results: Patients and controls were found to share twenty-nine CD8+ CDR3 sequences.

The template for TCR beta VDJ and CDR3 sequence profiling was genomic DNA. TCRdb re-analysed the reads in MiXCR, keeping a single row per CDR3 protein. The sample gives 200,000 to 300,000 distinct CDR3 sequences, around 82% of which show up once; approximately 40% is in the top ten. In patients chosen for sequencing, flow cytometry had shown CD8+CD57+ cell expansion. Notes on this clonotype: Its cognate antigen is unknown. Given the absence of the conserved phenylalanine or tryptophan at the CDR3 end, a read error is likely. It is unclear where the CDR3 begins or ends on the DNA, so no DNA is shown, and the CDR3 is as TCRdb lists it.

Looked up from germline, CDR1 is SNHLY and CDR2 is FYNNEI. The CDR3 is made up of 16 amino acids, end residues included. The chain employs TRBV2 and TRBJ1-2; no DNA check was done on the table's D call, TRBD1. Sequenced sample: sorted CD4+, CD8+, or CD8+CD57+ T cells (not recorded which) from PBMCs. The source is a human donor with aplastic anemia. CDR3 sequence reads: CASSSGTGTLDFGPAS.